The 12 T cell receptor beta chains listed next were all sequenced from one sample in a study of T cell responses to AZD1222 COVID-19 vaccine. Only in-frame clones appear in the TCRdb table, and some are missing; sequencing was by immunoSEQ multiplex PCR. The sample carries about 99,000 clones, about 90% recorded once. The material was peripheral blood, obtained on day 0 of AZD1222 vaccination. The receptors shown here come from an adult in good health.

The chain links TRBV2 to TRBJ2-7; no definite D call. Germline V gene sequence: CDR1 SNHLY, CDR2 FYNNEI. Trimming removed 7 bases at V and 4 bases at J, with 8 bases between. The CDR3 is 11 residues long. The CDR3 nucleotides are TGTGCCAGCAAGCAGTCTTACGAGCAGTACTTC. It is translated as CASKQSYEQYF. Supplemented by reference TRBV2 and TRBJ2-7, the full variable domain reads EPEVTQTPSHQVTQMGQEVILRCVPISNHLYFYWYRQILGQKVEFLVSFYNNEISEKSEIFDDQFSVERPDGSNFTLKIRSTKLEDSAMYFCASKQSYEQYFGPGTRLTVT.

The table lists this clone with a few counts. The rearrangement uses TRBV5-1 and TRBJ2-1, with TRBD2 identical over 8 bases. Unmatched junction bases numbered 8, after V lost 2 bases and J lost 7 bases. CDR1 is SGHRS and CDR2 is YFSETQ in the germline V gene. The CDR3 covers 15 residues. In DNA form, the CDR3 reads TGCGCCAGCAGCTTAGTAGCGGGATATCGGAATGAGCAGTTCTTC. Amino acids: CASSLVAGYRNEQFF.

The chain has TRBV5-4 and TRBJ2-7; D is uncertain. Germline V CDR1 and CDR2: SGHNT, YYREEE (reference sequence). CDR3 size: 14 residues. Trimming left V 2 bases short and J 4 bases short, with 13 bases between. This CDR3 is CASSFGPESYEQYF. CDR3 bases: TGTGCCAGCAGCTTTGGGCCAGAGAGTTACGAGCAGTACTTC.

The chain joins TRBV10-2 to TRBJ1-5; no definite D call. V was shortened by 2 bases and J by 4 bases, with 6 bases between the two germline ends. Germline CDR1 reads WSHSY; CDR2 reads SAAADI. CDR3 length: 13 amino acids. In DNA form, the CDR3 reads TGCGCCAGCAGTGAGACTATTAATCAGCCCCAGCATTTT. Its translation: CASSETINQPQHF.

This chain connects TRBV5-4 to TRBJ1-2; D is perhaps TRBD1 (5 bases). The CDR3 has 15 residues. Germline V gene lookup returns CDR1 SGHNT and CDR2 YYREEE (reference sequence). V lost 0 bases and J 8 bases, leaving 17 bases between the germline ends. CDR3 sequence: CASSLGGGGMKGYTF. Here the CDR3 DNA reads TGTGCCAGCAGCTTGGGCGGGGGAGGGATGAAAGGCTACACCTTC.

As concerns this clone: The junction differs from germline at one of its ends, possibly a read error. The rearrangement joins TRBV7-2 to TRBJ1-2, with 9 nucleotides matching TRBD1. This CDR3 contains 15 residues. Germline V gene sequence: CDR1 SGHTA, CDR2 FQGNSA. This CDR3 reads CASSLEGQGGYGHTF. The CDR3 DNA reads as TGTGCCAGCAGCTTAGAGGGACAGGGCGGCTATGGCCACACCTTC.

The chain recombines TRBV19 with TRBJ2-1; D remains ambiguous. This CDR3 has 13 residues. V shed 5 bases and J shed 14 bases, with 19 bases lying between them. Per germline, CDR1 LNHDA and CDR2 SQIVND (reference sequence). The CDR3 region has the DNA TGTGCCAGTAGTCCCTACCCTTCCCCTAGGGAGTTCTTC. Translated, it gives CASSPYPSPREFF.

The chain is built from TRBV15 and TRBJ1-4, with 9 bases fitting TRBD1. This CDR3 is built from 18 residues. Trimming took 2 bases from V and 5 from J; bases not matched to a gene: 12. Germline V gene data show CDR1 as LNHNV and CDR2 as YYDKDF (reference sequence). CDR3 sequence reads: CATSRPTEVGTGNEKLFF. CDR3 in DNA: TGTGCCACCAGCAGACCAACCGAAGTCGGGACAGGGAATGAAAAACTGTTTTTT.

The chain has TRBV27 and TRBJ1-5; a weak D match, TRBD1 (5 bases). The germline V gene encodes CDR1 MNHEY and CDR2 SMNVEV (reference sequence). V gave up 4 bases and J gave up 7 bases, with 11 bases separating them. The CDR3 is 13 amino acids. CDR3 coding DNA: TGTGCCAGCAGTTCCCTCGGGGGGCAGCCCCAGCATTTT. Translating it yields CASSSLGGQPQHF.

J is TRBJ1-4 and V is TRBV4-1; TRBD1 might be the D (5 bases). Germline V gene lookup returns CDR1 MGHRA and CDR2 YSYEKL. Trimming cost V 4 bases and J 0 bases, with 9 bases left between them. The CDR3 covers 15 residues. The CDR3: CASSPDSSTNEKLFF. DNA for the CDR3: TGCGCCAGCAGCCCTGACAGCTCAACTAATGAAAAACTGTTTTTT.

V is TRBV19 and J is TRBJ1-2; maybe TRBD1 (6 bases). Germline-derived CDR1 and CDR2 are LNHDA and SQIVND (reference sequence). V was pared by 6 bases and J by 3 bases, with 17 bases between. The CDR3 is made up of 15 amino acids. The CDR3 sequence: CASSPTPTGYYGYTF. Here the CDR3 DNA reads TGTGCCAGTAGCCCGACCCCGACAGGCTACTATGGCTACACCTTC.

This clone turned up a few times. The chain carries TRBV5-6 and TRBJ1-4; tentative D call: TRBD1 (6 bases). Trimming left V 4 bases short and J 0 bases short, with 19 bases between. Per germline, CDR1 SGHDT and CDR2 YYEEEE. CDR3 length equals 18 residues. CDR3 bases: TGTGCCAGCAGCCATTACGCTAGGGGGAGGTCAACTAATGAAAAACTGTTTTTT. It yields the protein CASSHYARGRSTNEKLFF.